The 16 T cell receptor beta chains reported below all come from one sample, sequenced in a study of cytomegalovirus exposure and HLA in healthy donors. Primers for the PCR totalled 60 Vbeta and 13 Jbeta. Sequenced by immunoSEQ multiplex PCR; TCRdb stores in-frame clones only, minus some. In the table there are some 76,000 clones, more than 60% of which are singletons. The source material was PBMCs. Receptors were obtained from a male donor in good health and CMV-seropositive.

J is TRBJ2-5 and V is TRBV19; the match to TRBD2 covers 10 bases. The closer fit of TRBJ2-7 to the DNA end suggests the J call may be wrong. The CDR3 is 15 residues long. The V gene's germline CDR1 is LNHDA and CDR2 SQIVND (reference sequence). CDR3 sequence (DNA): TGTGCCAGTAACCCCTCTAGCGGGAGTTTCTACGAGCAGTACTTC. Residues: CASNPSSGSFYEQYF.

This rearrangement joins TRBV15 to TRBJ2-3, with 10 nucleotides matching TRBD2. J was trimmed by 3 bases and V by 4 bases; bases with no gene match: 4. The CDR3 sequence is 15 residues long. CDR1 and CDR2 from the germline V gene are LNHNV and YYDKDF (reference sequence). The CDR3 loop reads CATSMKRGGTDTQYF. The DNA for the CDR3 is TGTGCCACCAGCATGAAGCGGGGGGGTACAGATACGCAGTATTTT.

The chain is built from TRBV27 and TRBJ2-5; 7 positions agree with TRBD1. Germline V CDR1 and CDR2: MNHEY, SMNVEV (reference sequence). Unmatched junction bases numbered 7, after V lost 10 bases and J lost 2 bases. The CDR3 totals 13 residues. In DNA, the CDR3 is TGTGCCACCCGAAGGGACAGACAAGAGACCCAGTACTTC. Amino acid sequence: CATRRDRQETQYF.

The rearrangement links TRBV11-2 to TRBJ2-1; D unresolved. V gave up 0 bases and J gave up 6 bases, with 6 bases separating them. Germline-derived CDR1 and CDR2 are SGHAT and FQNNGV. This CDR3 contains 13 residues. CDR3 bases: TGTGCCAGCAGCTTAGATCGGAGCAATGAGCAGTTCTTC. Encoded protein: CASSLDRSNEQFF.

The J gene is TRBJ2-7, the V gene TRBV6-6, with TRBD2 matching 9 bases. The trim removed 6 bases at V and 4 bases at J, leaving 7 bases unmatched. The CDR3 is 14 residues long. The germline V gene encodes CDR1 MNHNY and CDR2 SVGAGI (reference sequence). The CDR3 DNA is TGTGCCAGCAGGGGACTAGCTCGCTCTTACGAGCAGTACTTC. Translating gives CASRGLARSYEQYF.

The CDR3: CASSYSLTGTDTQYF. The CDR3 region has the DNA TGTGCCAGCAGTTACTCGCTCACAGGCACAGATACGCAGTATTTT. The chain recombines TRBV6-5 with TRBJ2-3; D remains unclear. Germline CDR1 reads MNHEY; CDR2 reads SVGAGI. Trimming cost V 0 bases and J 1 base, with 8 bases left between them. The CDR3 runs 15 residues.

By proportion, this clone is medium-sized. V gene TRBV7-9 combines with J gene TRBJ1-2; TRBD1 aligns across 7 bases. Germline V lookup: CDR1 SEHNR, CDR2 FQNEAQ (reference sequence). The CDR3 runs to 14 residues. Trimming took 5 bases from V and 4 from J; bases not matched to a gene: 7. DNA for the CDR3: TGTGCCAGCAGCCCAACGAGGGACAGCTATGGCTACACCTTC. It translates to CASSPTRDSYGYTF.

The chain links TRBV5-1 to TRBJ2-2; 7 bases line up with TRBD1. CDR3 size: 14 residues. Germline V gene sequence: CDR1 SGHRS, CDR2 YFSETQ. The ends lost 5 bases at V and 5 bases at J; junction bases unmatched: 6. In DNA form, the CDR3 reads TGCGCCAGCAGGCCAGGGACAGCAACCGGGGAGCTGTTTTTT. Encoded protein: CASRPGTATGELFF.

The chain combines TRBV11-2 with TRBJ2-1, with 11 bases that match TRBD1. CDR1 and CDR2 (germline): SGHAT, FQNNGV. V trimming: 4 bases; J trimming: 6 bases; junction bases outside the gene matches: 5. This CDR3 comprises 15 residues. The CDR3 DNA sequence: TGTGCCAGCAGCTCGGGACAGGGGGGGGGCAATGAGCAGTTCTTC. Its protein product is CASSSGQGGGNEQFF.

V usage is TRBV7-9 and J usage is TRBJ1-2; D is unresolved. The CDR3 runs to 18 residues. V dropped 0 bases and J dropped 5 bases, with 22 bases sitting between them. CDR1 and CDR2 from the germline V gene are SEHNR and FQNEAQ (reference sequence). CDR3 bases: TGTGCCAGCAGCTTAGCCCCCCCTCGCTCCGCCCTACGATATGGCTACACCTTC. Translation: CASSLAPPRSALRYGYTF.

CDR3 sequence reads: CASSIDPATGGELFF. CDR3 coding DNA: TGTGCCAGTAGTATAGATCCCGCTACCGGCGGGGAGCTGTTTTTT. The chain couples TRBV19 to TRBJ2-2; D remains unclear. Germline V gene sequence: CDR1 LNHDA, CDR2 SQIVND (reference sequence). This CDR3 region has 15 residues. The ends were cut back, 0 bases at V and 7 bases at J, with 12 bases in the middle. Supplemented by reference TRBV19 and TRBJ2-2, the full variable domain reads DGGITQSPKYLFRKEGQNVTLSCEQNLNHDAMYWYRQDPGQGLRLIYYSQIVNDFQKGDIAEGYSVSREKKESFPLTVTSAQKNPTAFYLCASSIDPATGGELFFGEGSRLTVL.

This chain joins TRBV27 and TRBJ2-1; possible D gene TRBD2, 5 bases. V was trimmed by 6 bases and J by 12 bases, leaving 15 bases between them. The CDR3 has 12 amino acids. Germline loops: CDR1 MNHEY, CDR2 SMNVEV (reference sequence). CDR3 protein: CASSWSSRGQFF. The DNA of the CDR3 is TGTGCCAGCAGCTGGTCTAGCCGGGGGCAGTTCTTC.

Comments on this clone: An end of the junction differs from the germline gene, which may be a read error. The chain couples TRBV7-9 to TRBJ2-7; D gene ambiguous. The germline V gene encodes CDR1 SEHNR and CDR2 FQNEAQ (reference sequence). This CDR3 comprises 11 residues. The CDR3 nucleotides read TGTTCCAGCAGCCCAGACTACGAGCAGTACTTC. It is translated as CSSSPDYEQYF. Full variable domain (remainder filled in from reference TRBV7-9 and TRBJ2-7): DTGVSQNPRHKITKRGQNVTFRCDPISEHNRLYWYRQTLGQGPEFLTYFQNEAQLEKSRLLSDRFSAERPKGSFSTLEIQRTEQGDSAMYLCSSSPDYEQYFGPGTRLTVT.

This clone was counted a few times. The gene calls are TRBV28 and TRBJ2-7; 7 bases line up with TRBD2. CDR3 length equals 15 residues. Germline-derived CDR1 and CDR2 are MDHEN and SYDVKM. Unmatched junction bases numbered 15, after V lost 7 bases and J lost 6 bases. The chain's CDR3 is CASNLVWGGRGEQYF. As DNA, the CDR3 is TGTGCCAGCAACCTTGTTTGGGGGGGTAGGGGCGAGCAGTACTTC.

This chain uses TRBV28 with TRBJ1-2; D gene uncertain. The CDR3 is 14 residues long. Germline V gene data show CDR1 as MDHEN and CDR2 as SYDVKM. Trimming removed 5 bases at V and 0 bases at J, with 10 bases between. CDR3 DNA sequence: TGTGCCAGCAGTGGACTTCTAGCTAACTATGGCTACACCTTC. It is translated as CASSGLLANYGYTF.

This sequence joins TRBV20-1 and TRBJ1-3; D unresolved. The CDR3 covers 11 residues. Germline V lookup: CDR1 DFQATT, CDR2 SNEGSKA (reference sequence). V lost 6 bases and J 1 base, leaving 4 bases between the germline ends. The CDR3 loop reads CSARSGNTIYF. In DNA form, the CDR3 reads TGCAGTGCCAGGTCTGGAAACACCATATATTTT.